Presented here are 31 T cell receptor beta chains from one specimen sequenced in a study. TCRdb re-called the 5' RACE reads with MiXCR, one entry per CDR3 protein. This table holds tens of thousands of distinct CDR3 sequences, roughly a sixth found once. The sequenced sample was naive CD4+ T cells sorted from blood. Specified subset: naive CD4+ T cells, CD4+CD45RA+CD25-. The receptors derive from a female donor with breast cancer.

This chain joins TRBV5-1 and TRBJ2-7; 8 bases match TRBD1. The V gene's germline CDR1 is SGHRS and CDR2 YFSETQ. Losses at the gene ends were 2 bases for V and 3 bases for J; bases not matched to a gene: 4. The length of the CDR3 is 14 residues. CDR3 sequence: CASSFEDRVYEQYF. The CDR3 DNA is TGCGCCAGCAGCTTTGAGGACAGGGTCTACGAGCAGTACTTC.

V usage is TRBV6-1 and J usage is TRBJ1-1; D remains ambiguous. Trimming shortened V by 2 bases and J by 3 bases, and 7 bases separated the two germline ends. The CDR3 has 13 amino acids. Germline V gene data show CDR1 as MNHNS and CDR2 as SASEGT. The CDR3 coding sequence is TGTGCCAGCAGTGAATGGGAGGACACTGAAGCTTTCTTT. Translating gives CASSEWEDTEAFF.

This chain joins TRBV2 and TRBJ1-5; no firm D call. Germline-derived CDR1 and CDR2 are SNHLY and FYNNEI. V lost 7 bases and J lost 0, with 10 bases in between. This CDR3 is built from 14 residues. CDR3 loop: CASTGFYSNQPQHF. DNA of the CDR3: TGTGCCAGCACCGGATTTTATAGCAATCAGCCCCAGCATTTT.

This clonotype has a handful of counts. The gene calls are TRBV5-1 and TRBJ1-1, with 10 bases lining up with TRBD1. J gave up 6 bases and V 3 bases, and 8 bases lay outside the gene matches. The CDR3 covers 15 residues. Germline CDR1 SGHRS, CDR2 YFSETQ. DNA for the CDR3: TGCGCCAGCAGCTACAGACAGGGGGCGCCTGCTGAAGCTTTCTTT. Its protein is CASSYRQGAPAEAFF. The complete variable domain, with remaining parts taken from reference TRBV5-1 and TRBJ1-1, reads KAGVTQTPRYLIKTRGQQVTLSCSPISGHRSVSWYQQTPGQGLQFLFEYFSETQRNKGNFPGRFSGRQFSNSRSEMNVSTLELGDSALYLCASSYRQGAPAEAFFGQGTRLTVV.

Concerning this clonotype: A much larger clonotype is one base distant, so this may be a read error. V and J are TRBV5-1 and TRBJ2-2; the D gene could be TRBD1 or TRBD2 (7 bases each). The CDR3 is 13 amino acids. In germline, CDR1 is SGHRS, CDR2 YFSETQ. DNA for the CDR3: TGCGCCAGCAGCTCAGGGGGGGCCGGGGAGCCGTTTTTT. As protein: CASSSGGAGEPFF.

This clonotype was counted only a few times. This chain links TRBV20-1 with TRBJ2-3; 7 bases line up with TRBD2. Germline values: CDR1 DFQATT, CDR2 SNEGSKA (reference sequence). The V segment lost 7 bases and the J segment 2 bases; nucleotides outside the gene matches: 6. The CDR3 runs 13 residues. Here the CDR3 reads CSGGGGPTDTQYF. CDR3 sequence (DNA): TGCAGTGGGGGGGGAGGGCCCACAGATACGCAGTATTTT.

Turning to this clonotype: The CDR3 does not end in the conserved phenylalanine or tryptophan, so this is likely a read error. The chain recombines TRBV6-1 with TRBJ1-1, with unresolved D. Trimming took off 2 bases at V and 1 base at J, with 8 bases between the two ends. Per the germline V gene, CDR1 is MNHNS and CDR2 is SASEGT. The CDR3 sequence is 14 residues long. In nucleotides, the CDR3 is TGTGCCAGCAGTGAACATGTGAGGAACACTGAAGCTTTCTCT. Its protein is CASSEHVRNTEAFS.

This chain joins TRBV6-1 and TRBJ2-7, with 10 bases fitting TRBD2. The V gene's germline CDR1 is MNHNS and CDR2 SASEGT. The CDR3 runs 14 residues. J lost 5 bases, V lost 4 bases, and 5 bases had no gene match. CDR3 coding DNA: TGTGCCAGCAGTGTCCTAGCGGGAGTAAACGAGCAGTACTTC. Amino acids: CASSVLAGVNEQYF.

The sample holds a few counts of this clonotype. This chain joins TRBV7-8 and TRBJ2-3; possibly TRBD1 for D (5 bases). The V end was cut by 3 bases, the J end by 0 bases, with 10 bases between. The germline CDR1 and CDR2 sequences are SGHVS and FQNEAQ. There are 15 residues in the CDR3. The CDR3 DNA reads TGTGCCAGCAGCTTCCAAAGGGGAAGCACAGATACGCAGTATTTT. The encoded protein is CASSFQRGSTDTQYF. The whole variable domain, filled in from reference TRBV7-8 and TRBJ2-3, reads GAGVSQSPRYKVAKRGQDVALRCDPISGHVSLFWYQQALGQGPEFLTYFQNEAQLDKSGLPSDRFFAERPEGSVSTLKIQRTQQEDSAVYLCASSFQRGSTDTQYFGPGTRLTVL.

This clonotype was seen only a few times. The chain uses TRBV12-3 or TRBV12-4 and TRBJ2-2, with D possibly TRBD2 on 5 matching bases. V was pared by 6 bases and J by 4 bases, with 12 bases between. There are 14 residues in the CDR3. DNA of the CDR3: TGTGCCAGCAGGCTAGACTATACCACCGGGGAGCTGTTTTTT. Translated: CASRLDYTTGELFF.

There are many counts of this clonotype. This rearrangement joins TRBV6-5 to TRBJ1-1; no clear D gene. Germline CDR1 is MNHEY and CDR2 is SVGAGI. This CDR3 has 14 residues. Trimming removed 7 bases at V and 0 bases at J, with 12 bases between. The CDR3 spells CASNRDIVNTEAFF. The CDR3 DNA is TGTGCCAGCAACCGGGATATTGTGAACACTGAAGCTTTCTTT.

This clonotype was detected a few times. Relative to the germline gene, one junction end is altered; a read error may explain this. In nucleotides, the CDR3 is TGTGCCAGCAGCTCCTCTAGCGGGAGGATGGCCGAGCAGTGCTTC. Its protein product is CASSSSSGRMAEQCF. The chain employs TRBV7-2 and TRBJ2-7; 11 bases are shared with TRBD2. There are 15 residues in the CDR3. Germline CDR1 is SGHTA and CDR2 is FQGNSA.

This clonotype has just a few counts. The gene calls are TRBV7-3 and TRBJ2-1, with a tentative D call TRBD2 (5 bases). Deletions cut 5 bases from V and 5 bases from J, with 16 bases between. Germline CDR1 and CDR2: SGHTA and FQGTGA. This CDR3 is built from 15 residues. The CDR3: CASSPPGGSHNEQFF. The CDR3 DNA reads TGTGCCAGCAGCCCCCCAGGAGGTAGTCACAATGAGCAGTTCTTC.

This clonotype has more than one count but fewer than ten. The chain joins TRBV11-1 to TRBJ2-1; possible D gene TRBD1, 5 bases. The germline CDR1 and CDR2 sequences are SGHAT and FQDESV (reference sequence). The V end lost 2 bases, the J end lost 0 bases, and 8 bases lay between the germline ends. There are 15 residues in the CDR3. The CDR3 sequence is CASSLRGNSYNEQFF. The CDR3 coding sequence is TGTGCCAGCAGCTTAAGGGGAAACTCCTACAATGAGCAGTTCTTC. The full variable domain, rest sourced from reference TRBV11-1 and TRBJ2-1, is EAEVAQSPRYKITEKSQAVAFWCDPISGHATLYWYRQILGQGPELLVQFQDESVVDDSQLPKDRFSAERLKGVDSTLKIQPAELGDSAMYLCASSLRGNSYNEQFFGPGTRLTVL.

This clonotype was counted ten times or more. The chain combines TRBV5-1 with TRBJ2-1; 9 bases align to TRBD2. Unmatched junction bases numbered 8, after V lost 2 bases and J lost 8 bases. The CDR3 is 15 amino acids. CDR1 is SGHRS and CDR2 is YFSETQ in the germline V gene. This chain's CDR3 is CASSLLAGPGDEQFF. The CDR3 DNA reads as TGCGCCAGCAGCTTACTAGCGGGCCCTGGGGATGAGCAGTTCTTC.

This clonotype was observed a single time. The chain uses TRBV20-1 and TRBJ2-6; weak D call: TRBD2 (5 bases). CDR1 and CDR2 from the germline V gene are DFQATT and SNEGSKA (reference sequence). The CDR3 is 14 residues long. Trimming shortened V by 6 bases and J by 4 bases, and 13 bases separated the two germline ends. The CDR3 loop is CSAPEVSGANVLTF. The CDR3, as DNA: TGCAGTGCGCCGGAGGTCTCGGGGGCCAACGTCCTGACTTTC.

The chain recombines TRBV3-1 with TRBJ1-2, with 8 bases that match TRBD1. The V gene's germline CDR1 is LGHDT and CDR2 YNNKEL (reference sequence). This CDR3 is 14 amino acids long. J lost 5 bases, V lost 1 base, and 3 bases had no gene match. CDR3: CASSQATGVYGYTF. CDR3 DNA: TGTGCCAGCAGCCAAGCGACAGGGGTATATGGCTACACCTTC.

The V gene is TRBV5-1, the J gene TRBJ2-2, with 8 bases fitting TRBD2. Germline CDR1 and CDR2: SGHRS and YFSETQ. Trimming took 0 bases from V and 2 from J; bases not matched to a gene: 3. The CDR3 length is 16 residues. CDR3: CASSLAGGPNTGELFF. CDR3 nucleotides: TGCGCCAGCAGCTTGGCGGGGGGGCCTAACACCGGGGAGCTGTTTTTT.

This clonotype was seen repeatedly, ten times or more. The chain employs TRBV9 and TRBJ2-3; TRBD2 matches at 11 bases. After removal of 3 bases from V and 1 base from J, the junction contained 7 bases not matched to a gene. The CDR3 runs to 17 residues. The germline V gene has CDR1 SGDLS and CDR2 YYNGEE. For the CDR3, the DNA is TGTGCCAGCAGCGGCGGCTTGGGACTAGCGGGCACAGATACGCAGTATTTT. Its protein product is CASSGGLGLAGTDTQYF.

This clonotype was found a few times. The gene calls are TRBV5-1 and TRBJ2-3, with TRBD2 matching over 7 bases. CDR1 and CDR2 from the germline V gene are SGHRS and YFSETQ. The V gene end was trimmed by 2 bases and the J gene end by 3 bases; junction bases not matched to a gene: 0. This CDR3 comprises 13 residues. CDR3 coding DNA: TGCGCCAGCAGCTTAGCGGGGACAGATACGCAGTATTTT. It encodes CASSLAGTDTQYF.

This rearrangement joins TRBV20-1 to TRBJ2-3; D may be TRBD1 (5 bases). V lost 8 bases to trimming and J lost 0 bases, with 12 bases between them. Per germline, CDR1 DFQATT and CDR2 SNEGSKA (reference sequence). This CDR3 region has 13 residues. For the CDR3, the DNA is TGCAGTAGAAGGGGATTCAGCACAGATACGCAGTATTTT. Its protein is CSRRGFSTDTQYF.

The gene calls are TRBV20-1 and TRBJ2-2, with 10 positions matching TRBD1. With V trimmed by 2 bases and J by 2 bases, 2 bases remained unmatched. This CDR3 comprises 15 residues. Germline CDR1 reads DFQATT; CDR2 reads SNEGSKA (reference sequence). CDR3 DNA: TGCAGTGCTAGAAGGGACAGGGGAAACACCGGGGAGCTGTTTTTT. It encodes CSARRDRGNTGELFF.

This clonotype was recorded a few times. V usage is TRBV5-1 and J usage is TRBJ2-5; TRBD2 agrees at 9 bases. J lost 2 bases, V lost 5 bases, and 4 bases had no gene match. Per germline, CDR1 SGHRS and CDR2 YFSETQ. This CDR3 is 14 amino acids long. CDR3 nucleotides: TGCGCCAGCAGTGGCGGGAGGGGGCAAGAGACCCAGTACTTC. Translation: CASSGGRGQETQYF. Filled out from reference TRBV5-1 and TRBJ2-5, the complete variable domain reads KAGVTQTPRYLIKTRGQQVTLSCSPISGHRSVSWYQQTPGQGLQFLFEYFSETQRNKGNFPGRFSGRQFSNSRSEMNVSTLELGDSALYLCASSGGRGQETQYFGPGTRLLVL.

This clonotype was seen a few times. The chain couples TRBV6-1 to TRBJ2-1; maybe TRBD2 (5 bases). The V and J ends lost 6 bases and 4 bases respectively, with 10 bases between them. Germline V gene lookup returns CDR1 MNHNS and CDR2 SASEGT. The CDR3 has 13 amino acids. CDR3 loop: CASRTDSYNEQFF. The CDR3 nucleotides read TGTGCCAGCAGGACGGACTCTTACAATGAGCAGTTCTTC.

The chain is built from TRBV5-1 and TRBJ2-5; no reliable D call. There are 15 residues in the CDR3. Germline V gene lookup returns CDR1 SGHRS and CDR2 YFSETQ. Between the trimmed V and J ends, which lost 4 bases and 2 bases, there was a span of 15 bases. The CDR3 region has the DNA TGCGCCAGCAGCGCCCAATACGGTTATCAAGAGACCCAGTACTTC. It is translated as CASSAQYGYQETQYF.

The chain uses TRBV18 and TRBJ1-1; 8 bases fit TRBD1. Germline loops: CDR1 KGHSH, CDR2 LQKENI. The CDR3 runs 15 residues. The J segment lost 4 bases and the V segment lost 0 bases, leaving 4 bases of the junction unmatched. CDR3 loop: CASSPPDRVSTEAFF. The CDR3 DNA is TGTGCCAGCTCACCACCGGACAGGGTGAGCACTGAAGCTTTCTTT.

This clonotype turned up a few times. The chain combines TRBV30 with TRBJ1-1; D is undetermined. The CDR3 is 13 residues long. V lost 3 bases, J lost 3 bases, and 11 bases lay in between. The germline V gene has CDR1 GTSNPN and CDR2 SVGIG (reference sequence). The CDR3 here is CAWRFTEYTEAFF. In DNA form, the CDR3 reads TGTGCCTGGAGGTTCACAGAGTACACTGAAGCTTTCTTT.

The V gene is TRBV4-3, the J gene TRBJ2-2; TRBD1 agrees at 7 bases. Germline lookup yields CDR1 LGHNA and CDR2 YSLEER. V dropped 1 base and J dropped 4; count of bases not matched to a gene: 3. This CDR3 has 15 residues. CDR3 DNA: TGCGCCAGCAGCCAAGCCCCAGGGGGCACCGGGGAGCTGTTTTTT. Its protein is CASSQAPGGTGELFF.

The chain couples TRBV29-1 to TRBJ1-1; D gene unclear. Looked up from germline, CDR1 is SQVTM and CDR2 is ANQGSEA. CDR3 length equals 14 residues. The germline V and J ends were trimmed by 5 bases and 5 bases, with 18 bases remaining between them. In DNA, the CDR3 is TGCAGCGTTCAAGGACGGGAAATTAGAACTGAAGCTTTCTTT. Its protein product is CSVQGREIRTEAFF.

This clonotype was seen many times. This chain joins TRBV20-1 and TRBJ2-7, with a possible D match to TRBD1 (6 bases). V lost 7 bases and J 7 bases, leaving 14 bases between the germline ends. Germline CDR1 is DFQATT and CDR2 is SNEGSKA (reference sequence). The CDR3 is 11 residues long. Here the CDR3 reads CSVGQGREQYF. CDR3 sequence (DNA): TGCAGTGTTGGGCAGGGGCGGGAGCAGTACTTC.

Within the sample, this clonotype is medium-sized (0.01 to 0.1%). The CDR3 here is CASSLDGTDTQYF. In DNA, the CDR3 is TGCGCCAGCAGCTTGGACGGCACAGATACGCAGTATTTT. The chain joins TRBV5-1 to TRBJ2-3; no reliable D call. CDR1 and CDR2 (germline): SGHRS, YFSETQ. Between the trimmed V and J ends, which lost 0 bases and 1 base, there was a span of 3 bases. The CDR3 consists of 13 residues.